These 22 T cell receptor beta chains were sequenced from one sample in a study of CD8+ T cells in alopecia areata. Following extraction, RNA underwent reverse transcription to cDNA, which served as the sequencing template. Libraries were prepared by immunoSEQ multiplex PCR; TCRdb keeps only in-frame clonotypes and omits some of them. The profile shows around 100,000 clones, roughly 50% of them singletons. Treatment meaning: oral pan-JAK inhibitor, 5-10 mg twice daily. The material was CD8+ T cells sorted from blood, obtained at week 24, from a patient treated with tofacitinib. These receptors came from a human donor with alopecia areata.

This clone showed up just a few times. The gene calls are TRBV7-8 and TRBJ2-1; TRBD1 matches at 7 bases. This CDR3 region has 15 residues. J was trimmed by 3 bases and V by 4 bases; bases with no gene match: 6. The germline V gene encodes CDR1 SGHVS and CDR2 FQNEAQ. The CDR3 here is CASSSRDRNYNEQFF. The CDR3 nucleotides read TGTGCCAGCAGCTCCCGGGACAGAAACTACAATGAGCAGTTCTTC.

This clone was seen a few times. V usage is TRBV27 and J usage is TRBJ1-4, with a possible D match to TRBD1 (5 bases). From germline, CDR1 is MNHEY and CDR2 SMNVEV (reference sequence). This CDR3 has 17 residues. The V end lost 6 bases, the J end lost 4 bases, and 21 bases lay between the germline ends. The chain's CDR3 is CASSPWGGGAVNEKLFF. CDR3 in DNA: TGTGCCAGCAGCCCTTGGGGCGGTGGGGCAGTTAATGAAAAACTGTTTTTT. Variable domain in full (rest from reference TRBV27 and TRBJ1-4): EAQVTQNPRYLITVTGKKLTVTCSQNMNHEYMSWYRQDPGLGLRQIYYSMNVEVTDKGDVPEGYKVSRKEKRNFPLILESPSPNQTSLYFCASSPWGGGAVNEKLFFGSGTQLSVL.

Here the CDR3 reads CSVQPGPNTEAFF. In DNA form, the CDR3 reads TGCAGCGTGCAACCGGGGCCGAACACTGAAGCTTTCTTT. The gene calls are TRBV29-1 and TRBJ1-1; a weak D match, TRBD1 (5 bases). Germline-derived CDR1 and CDR2 are SQVTM and ANQGSEA. This CDR3 contains 13 residues. Trimming shortened V by 6 bases and J by 1 base, and 12 bases separated the two germline ends. The whole variable domain, remainder taken from reference TRBV29-1 and TRBJ1-1, is SAVISQKPSRDICQRGTSLTIQCQVDSQVTMMFWYRQQPGQSLTLIATANQGSEATYESGFVIDKFPISRPNLTFSTLTVSNMSPEDSSIYLCSVQPGPNTEAFFGQGTRLTVV.

CDR3 in DNA: TGTGCCAGCAGTGAAGGATACAATGAGCAGTTCTTC. As protein: CASSEGYNEQFF. The V and J genes are TRBV6-1 and TRBJ2-1; D gene ambiguous. This CDR3 is 12 amino acids long. Per the germline V gene, CDR1 is MNHNS and CDR2 is SASEGT. Between the trimmed V and J ends, which lost 1 base and 4 bases, there was a span of 2 bases.

There are a few counts of this clone. The genes are TRBV4-1 and TRBJ2-1; no clear D gene. V lost 3 bases and J 0 bases, leaving 6 bases between the germline ends. The germline V gene encodes CDR1 MGHRA and CDR2 YSYEKL. This CDR3 has 14 amino acids. The CDR3 nucleotides are TGCGCCAGCAGCCATAGGACCTCCTACAATGAGCAGTTCTTC. Translation: CASSHRTSYNEQFF.

The genes are TRBV11-2 and TRBJ2-3, with 10 bases matching TRBD2. Germline V gene lookup returns CDR1 SGHAT and CDR2 FQNNGV. The CDR3 is 17 amino acids. V lost 1 base, J lost 1 base, and 5 bases stayed unmatched. CDR3 DNA: TGTGCCAGCAGCTTAGGGATTACTAGCGGGGGCACAGATACGCAGTATTTT. Protein sequence: CASSLGITSGGTDTQYF.

The chain joins TRBV2 to TRBJ1-5, with D possibly matching TRBD1 (5 bases). Per the germline V gene, CDR1 is SNHLY and CDR2 is FYNNEI. The CDR3 extends over 14 amino acids. The V end lost 8 bases, the J end lost 2 bases, and 13 bases lay between the germline ends. This CDR3 reads CASEGPPGNQPQHF. The DNA for the CDR3 is TGTGCCAGCGAGGGACCCCCGGGCAATCAGCCCCAGCATTTT.

The J gene is TRBJ2-2, the V gene TRBV6-5; D uncertain. The CDR3 sequence is 16 residues long. V was shortened by 0 bases and J by 1 base, with 9 bases between the two germline ends. Germline assignment: CDR1 MNHEY and CDR2 SVGAGI. CDR3 amino acids: CASSYSMGKNTGELFF. The DNA of the CDR3 is TGTGCCAGCAGTTACTCGATGGGGAAGAACACCGGGGAGCTGTTTTTT.

The V call is TRBV13, the J call TRBJ1-2; 11 bases match TRBD1. In germline, CDR1 is PRHDT, CDR2 FYEKMQ (reference sequence). J lost 1 base, V lost 10 bases, and 11 bases had no gene match. The CDR3 runs to 16 residues. The CDR3 DNA follows: TGTGCCATCCCAAGGGGACAGGGGGAGTATAACTATGGCTACACCTTC. The encoded protein is CAIPRGQGEYNYGYTF.

The rearrangement joins TRBV29-1 to TRBJ1-1; D call uncertain. The V gene lost 5 bases and the J gene lost 7 bases, with 17 bases spanning the gap. Germline CDR1 is SQVTM and CDR2 is ANQGSEA. CDR3 length: 13 amino acids. In DNA, the CDR3 is TGCAGCGTTCCAGCGGGGTTCGGTCGTGAAGCTTTCTTT. Translated, it gives CSVPAGFGREAFF.

CDR3 protein: CASSQAPGTGREKLFF. The CDR3, as DNA: TGCGCCAGCAGCCAAGCTCCGGGGACAGGGAGGGAAAAACTGTTTTTT. V and J are TRBV4-1 and TRBJ1-4; 9 bases map to TRBD1. Losses at the gene ends were 1 base for V and 8 bases for J; bases not matched to a gene: 8. Germline CDR1 is MGHRA and CDR2 is YSYEKL. The CDR3 contains 16 residues.

The rearrangement uses TRBV9 and TRBJ2-7, with D perhaps TRBD1 (7 bases). This CDR3 region has 14 residues. The germline V and J ends were trimmed by 4 bases and 3 bases, with 14 bases remaining between them. From germline, CDR1 is SGDLS and CDR2 YYNGEE. The CDR3 protein is CASSPDRTNYEQYF. CDR3 sequence (DNA): TGTGCCAGCAGCCCGGACAGGACTAACTACGAGCAGTACTTC.

On this clone: The junction does not match germline at one end; this may be a read error. V usage is TRBV10-2 and J usage is TRBJ1-5, with 9 positions matching TRBD1. Per the germline V gene, CDR1 is WSHSY and CDR2 is SAAADI. CDR3 length equals 13 residues. The CDR3 nucleotides read TGCGCCAGCAGGGGACAGGGCAAACAGCCCCAGCATTTT. Its protein product is CASRGQGKQPQHF.

The J gene is TRBJ1-1, the V gene TRBV6-1; D gene uncertain. The CDR3 loop spans 15 amino acids. Germline values: CDR1 MNHNS, CDR2 SASEGT. V dropped 1 base and J dropped 8 bases, with 17 bases sitting between them. The CDR3 nucleotides are TGTGCCAGCAGTGAAGATTGGTCTGGAGGTAACGAAGCTTTCTTT. Its protein product is CASSEDWSGGNEAFF.

This clone came up a few times. The chain joins TRBV5-1 to TRBJ1-1, with D perhaps matching TRBD1 (5 bases). The V end was cut by 6 bases, the J end by 1 base, with 16 bases between. The CDR3 has 15 amino acids. Germline V lookup: CDR1 SGHRS, CDR2 YFSETQ. The CDR3 reads CASTISGPKNTEAFF. The DNA for the CDR3 is TGCGCCAGCACCATCTCGGGACCGAAGAACACTGAAGCTTTCTTT.

This clone appeared a few times. The chain employs TRBV7-9 and TRBJ1-4, with 7 nucleotides matching TRBD1. Germline V CDR1 and CDR2: SEHNR, FQNEAQ (reference sequence). With 10 bases clipped from V and 0 bases from J, the junction kept 2 bases outside the gene matches. The CDR3 is made up of 13 amino acids. The CDR3 nucleotides are TGTGCCACTGACAGGGCAACTAATGAAAAACTGTTTTTT. This sequence encodes CATDRATNEKLFF.

The J gene is TRBJ1-5, the V gene TRBV13; a possible D gene is TRBD1 (5 bases). Trimming took 4 bases from V and 6 from J, leaving 13 bases between them. This CDR3 contains 14 residues. Germline CDR1 reads PRHDT; CDR2 reads FYEKMQ (reference sequence). As DNA, the CDR3 is TGTGCCAGCAGCTCCGGGGGGGTCACTCAGCCCCAGCATTTT. Protein: CASSSGGVTQPQHF. Combining the CDR3 with reference TRBV13 and TRBJ1-5 gives the whole variable domain AAGVIQSPRHLIKEKRETATLKCYPIPRHDTVYWYQQGPGQDPQFLISFYEKMQSDKGSIPDRFSAQQFSDYHSELNMSSLELGDSALYFCASSSGGVTQPQHFGDGTRLSIL.

This clone was counted between two and nine times. The chain couples TRBV27 to TRBJ2-4; weak D call: TRBD1 (5 bases). Germline CDR1 MNHEY, CDR2 SMNVEV (reference sequence). The CDR3 has 17 residues. V was cut by 5 bases and J by 0 bases, with 17 bases left in between. The CDR3 region has the DNA TGTGCCAGCAGTCTCCGACAGTCCGAACTAGCCAAAAACATTCAGTACTTC. Translation: CASSLRQSELAKNIQYF.

This clone occurred a few times. The chain has TRBV2 and TRBJ2-1; 8 bases agree with TRBD1. With V trimmed by 9 bases and J by 8 bases, 9 bases remained unmatched. The CDR3 loop spans 13 amino acids. Germline V gives CDR1 SNHLY, CDR2 FYNNEI. The CDR3 sequence is CASDWTGRDEQFF. The CDR3 nucleotides read TGTGCCAGTGATTGGACAGGGCGGGATGAGCAGTTCTTC.

Only a few counts were recorded for this clone. This chain uses TRBV27 with TRBJ2-2, with D uncertain. The CDR3 totals 12 residues. The germline V gene encodes CDR1 MNHEY and CDR2 SMNVEV (reference sequence). V lost 5 bases and J 3 bases, leaving 4 bases between the germline ends. CDR3 DNA sequence: TGTGCCAGCAGTCCCTACACCGGGGAGCTGTTTTTT. Translating it yields CASSPYTGELFF.

J is TRBJ1-2 and V is TRBV20-1; D unresolved. Germline CDR1 reads DFQATT; CDR2 reads SNEGSKA (reference sequence). Trimming took 6 bases from V and 7 from J, leaving 9 bases between them. The CDR3 spans 10 residues. The CDR3 here is CSAPAGGYTF. The CDR3 nucleotides are TGCAGTGCCCCCGCGGGTGGCTACACCTTC.

The gene calls are TRBV13 and TRBJ2-4, with D hard to call. Germline V gene lookup returns CDR1 PRHDT and CDR2 FYEKMQ (reference sequence). V lost 3 bases to trimming and J lost 3 bases, with 6 bases between them. This CDR3 comprises 13 residues. CDR3 in amino acids: CASSLGVKNIQYF. The DNA of the CDR3 is TGTGCCAGCAGCTTGGGTGTCAAAAACATTCAGTACTTC.